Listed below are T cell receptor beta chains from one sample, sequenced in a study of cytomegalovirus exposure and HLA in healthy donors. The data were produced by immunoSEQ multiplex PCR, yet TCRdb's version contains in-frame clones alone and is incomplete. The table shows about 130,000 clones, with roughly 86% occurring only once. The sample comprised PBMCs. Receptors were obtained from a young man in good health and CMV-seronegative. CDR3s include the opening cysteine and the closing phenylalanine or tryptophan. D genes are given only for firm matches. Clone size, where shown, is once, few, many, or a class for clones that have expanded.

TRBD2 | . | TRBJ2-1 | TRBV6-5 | TGTGCCAGCAGCCAGCTAGCGGGAGGGCCACATGAGCAGTTCTTC | CASSQLAGGPHEQFF
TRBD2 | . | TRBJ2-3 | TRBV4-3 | TGCGCCAGCAGCCAGGGAGGGTACCGCACAGATACGCAGTATTTT | CASSQGGYRTDTQYF
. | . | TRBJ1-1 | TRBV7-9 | TGTGCCAGCAGCTTACATGGGAGACAGGCGAACCTCACTGAAGCTTTCTTT | CASSLHGRQANLTEAFF
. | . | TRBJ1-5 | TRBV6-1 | TGTGCCAGCACCGAAAACGAGGTTCTCGTTCAGCCCCAGCATTTT | CASTENEVLVQPQHF
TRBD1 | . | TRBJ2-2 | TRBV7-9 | TGTGCCAGCAGCAGCCCCGGACAGGGGGGACCCGGGGAGCTGTTTTTT | CASSSPGQGGPGELFF
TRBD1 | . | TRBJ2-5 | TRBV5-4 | TGTGCCAGCAGCTCCCGCCGGGACAGGGGTGGTGAGACCCAGTACTTC | CASSSRRDRGGETQYF
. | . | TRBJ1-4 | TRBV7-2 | TGTGCCAGCAGCTCTCAACAAGGGGTAAATGAAAAACTGTTTTTT | CASSSQQGVNEKLFF
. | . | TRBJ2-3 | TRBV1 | TGCACCAGCAGCCCTAGCATCGGGGACACAGATACGCAGTATTTT | CTSSPSIGDTDTQYF
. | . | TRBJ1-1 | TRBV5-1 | TGCGCCAGCACCCGGACGGGGGACACTGAAGCTTTCTTT | CASTRTGDTEAFF
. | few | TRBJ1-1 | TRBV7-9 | TGTGCCAGCAGCTTACTAGCAAACACTGAAGCTTTCTTT | CASSLLANTEAFF
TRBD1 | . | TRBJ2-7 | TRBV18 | TGTGCCAGCTCACGAGACTCAGGGGGCGAGCAGTACTTC | CASSRDSGGEQYF
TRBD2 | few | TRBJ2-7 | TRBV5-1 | TGCGCCAGCAGCTGGACTAGCGGGACCCGATACGAGCAGTACTTC | CASSWTSGTRYEQYF
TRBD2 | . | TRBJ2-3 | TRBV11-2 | TGTGCCAGCAGCTTAGTGACTAGCGGGAGATTAACAGATACGCAGTATTTT | CASSLVTSGRLTDTQYF
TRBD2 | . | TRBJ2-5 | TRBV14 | TGTGCCAGCAGCCGACTAGCGGGTCAAGAGACCCAGTACTTC | CASSRLAGQETQYF
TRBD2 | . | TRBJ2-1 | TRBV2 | TGTGCCAGCAGTGAACGGGGAAGGGCTAGCGGGGTTGGGAATGAGCAGTTCTTC | CASSERGRASGVGNEQFF
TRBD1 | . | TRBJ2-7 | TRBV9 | TGTGCCAGCAGCGGCCGGACAGGGGGCAAAAACGAGCAGTACTTC | CASSGRTGGKNEQYF
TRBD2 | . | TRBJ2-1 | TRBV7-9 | TGTGCCAGCAGCTTAGAAGATAGCGGGAGTAGGAATGAGCAGTTCTTC | CASSLEDSGSRNEQFF
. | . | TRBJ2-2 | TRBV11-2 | TGTGCCAGCAGCTTAGGAATCGTGCAGGGTTTTCACGGGGAGCTGTTTTTT | CASSLGIVQGFHGELFF
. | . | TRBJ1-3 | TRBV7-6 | TGTGCCAGCAGCCAAGACCGGGGACTCTCTGGAAACACCATATATTTT | CASSQDRGLSGNTIYF
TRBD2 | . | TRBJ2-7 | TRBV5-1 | TGCGCCAGCCGGACTAGCGATACCTACGAGCAGTACTTC | CASRTSDTYEQYF
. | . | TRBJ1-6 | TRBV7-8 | TGTGCCAGCAGCCGCGAAAATTCACCCCTCCACTTT | CASSRENSPLHF
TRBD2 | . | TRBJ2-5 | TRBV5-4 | TGTGCCAGCAGCTTGGGCCTAGCGGGAGGAGAGACCCAGTACTTC | CASSLGLAGGETQYF
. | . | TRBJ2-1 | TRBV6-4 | TGTGCCAGCATAAGCGGGTTATCCAACTCCTACAATGAGCAGTTCTTC | CASISGLSNSYNEQFF
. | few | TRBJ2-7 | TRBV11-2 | TGTGCCAGCAGCTTAGCGCCGGTAACCTACGAGCAGTACTTC | CASSLAPVTYEQYF
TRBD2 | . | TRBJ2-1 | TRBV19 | TGTGCCAGTAGTACCATAGCGGGAGGTGACAATGAGCAGTTCTTC | CASSTIAGGDNEQFF
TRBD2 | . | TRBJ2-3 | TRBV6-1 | TGTGCCAGCAGTGAGTCGGCGGGAGGCCTACTAAGCACAGATACGCAGTATTTT | CASSESAGGLLSTDTQYF
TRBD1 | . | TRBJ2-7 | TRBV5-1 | TGCGCCAGCAGCTCGGGACAGATCTACGAGCAGTACTTC | CASSSGQIYEQYF
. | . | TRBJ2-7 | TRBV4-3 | TGCGCCAGCAGCCAAGGCTTGGGTACGGCGGGCGAGCAGTACTTC | CASSQGLGTAGEQYF
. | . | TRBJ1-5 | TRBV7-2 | TGTGCCAGCAGCTTTGCCCCGCCGGGGCAGCCCCAGCATTTT | CASSFAPPGQPQHF
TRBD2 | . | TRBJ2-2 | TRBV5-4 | TGTGCCAGCAGCCCGTTAGCGGGAGGAATAACCGGGGAGCTGTTTTTT | CASSPLAGGITGELFF
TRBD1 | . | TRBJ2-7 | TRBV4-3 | TGCGCCAGCAGTTCCGGGACAGAGGCTAACGAGCAGTACTTC | CASSSGTEANEQYF
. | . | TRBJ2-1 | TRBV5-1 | TGCGCCAGCAGCATCGGACCCTCGGAGGGTAGGTTCTTC | CASSIGPSEGRFF
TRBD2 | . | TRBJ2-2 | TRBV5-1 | TGCGCCAGCAGCTTGGTCGCTAGCGGAACCGGGGAGCTGTTTTTT | CASSLVASGTGELFF
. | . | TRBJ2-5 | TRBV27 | TGTGCCAGCAGTTCCTGGACTGAAGAGACCCAGTACTTC | CASSSWTEETQYF
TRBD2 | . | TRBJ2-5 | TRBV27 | TGTGCCAGCAGTCCACTCCGGGAGGTTAAAGAGACCCAGTACTTC | CASSPLREVKETQYF
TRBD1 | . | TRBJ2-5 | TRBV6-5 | TGTGCCAGCACTCCTACAGGGGTAGAGACCCAGTACTTC | CASTPTGVETQYF
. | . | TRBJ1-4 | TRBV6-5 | TGTGCCAGCAGTACCGGGACATTCAATGAAAAACTGTTTTTT | CASSTGTFNEKLFF
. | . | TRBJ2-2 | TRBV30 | TGTGCCTGGAGTGACGGGTTCGAAGGGGAGCTGTTTTTT | CAWSDGFEGELFF
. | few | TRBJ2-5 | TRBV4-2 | TGTGCCAGCAGCCAAGATCTGCAAGAGACCCAGTACTTC | CASSQDLQETQYF
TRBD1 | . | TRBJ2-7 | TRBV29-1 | TGCAGCGTTGAAGGGACAGGGGGCAGAAGTTCCGAGCAGTACTTC | CSVEGTGGRSSEQYF
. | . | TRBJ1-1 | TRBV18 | TGTGCCAGCTCCGGGGATACTGAAGCTTTCTTT | CASSGDTEAFF
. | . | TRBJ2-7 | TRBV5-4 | TGTGCCAGCAGCCCGGGACTCAACTCCTACGAGCAGTACTTC | CASSPGLNSYEQYF
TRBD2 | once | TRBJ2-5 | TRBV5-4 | TGTGCCAGCAGCTCCCAATCCTTGACTAGCGCCCAAGAGACCCAGTACTTC | CASSSQSLTSAQETQYF
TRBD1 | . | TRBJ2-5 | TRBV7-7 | TGTGCCAGCAGCCTGCATACAGGGACAGGACAAGAGACCCAGTACTTC | CASSLHTGTGQETQYF
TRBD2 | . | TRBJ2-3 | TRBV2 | TGTGCCAGCAGGAAGCGGGAGGGGACAGATACGCAGTATTTT | CASRKREGTDTQYF
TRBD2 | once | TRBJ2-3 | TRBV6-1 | TGTGCCAGCAGCACTAGCGGGTACTCCACAGATACGCAGTATTTT | CASSTSGYSTDTQYF
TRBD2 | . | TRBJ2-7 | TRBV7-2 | TGTGCCAGCAGCTATAGCGGGAGCTACGAGCAGTACTTC | CASSYSGSYEQYF
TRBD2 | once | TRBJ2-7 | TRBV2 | TGTGCCAGCAGCGATGGACTAGCGGGGATCTACGAGCAGTACTTC | CASSDGLAGIYEQYF
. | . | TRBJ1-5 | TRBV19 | TGTGCCAGTAGTATCGGGACACCGAATCAGCCCCAGCATTTT | CASSIGTPNQPQHF
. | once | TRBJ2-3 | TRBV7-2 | TGTGCCAGCAGCCTCGGGACTCGCGGCCTTAATACGCAGTATTTT | CASSLGTRGLNTQYF
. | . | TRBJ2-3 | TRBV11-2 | TGTGCCAGCAGCTTAGGTTTTGAGCGGAGCACAGATACGCAGTATTTT | CASSLGFERSTDTQYF
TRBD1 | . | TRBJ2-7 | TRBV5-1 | TGCGCCAGCAGCGGTCTACAGGGGCAACCCTACGAGCAGTACTTC | CASSGLQGQPYEQYF
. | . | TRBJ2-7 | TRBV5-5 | TGTGCCAGCAGCTTGGGACTACCCTCCTACGAGCAGTACTTC | CASSLGLPSYEQYF
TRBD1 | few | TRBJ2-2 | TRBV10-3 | TGTGCCATCAGTGCAGGACAGGCCGGGGAGCTGTTTTTT | CAISAGQAGELFF
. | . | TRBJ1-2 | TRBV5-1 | TGCGCCAGCAGCGAGGTTACCTTCTCGGGGGGAGATTATGGCTACACCTTC | CASSEVTFSGGDYGYTF
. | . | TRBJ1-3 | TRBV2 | TGTGCCAGCAGTGAAGGTGACAGGACCACAGATTTT | CASSEGDRTTDF
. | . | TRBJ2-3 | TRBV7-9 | TGTGCCAGCAGCTCTCGGGGCGGGGAGCAAGATACGCAGTATTTT | CASSSRGGEQDTQYF